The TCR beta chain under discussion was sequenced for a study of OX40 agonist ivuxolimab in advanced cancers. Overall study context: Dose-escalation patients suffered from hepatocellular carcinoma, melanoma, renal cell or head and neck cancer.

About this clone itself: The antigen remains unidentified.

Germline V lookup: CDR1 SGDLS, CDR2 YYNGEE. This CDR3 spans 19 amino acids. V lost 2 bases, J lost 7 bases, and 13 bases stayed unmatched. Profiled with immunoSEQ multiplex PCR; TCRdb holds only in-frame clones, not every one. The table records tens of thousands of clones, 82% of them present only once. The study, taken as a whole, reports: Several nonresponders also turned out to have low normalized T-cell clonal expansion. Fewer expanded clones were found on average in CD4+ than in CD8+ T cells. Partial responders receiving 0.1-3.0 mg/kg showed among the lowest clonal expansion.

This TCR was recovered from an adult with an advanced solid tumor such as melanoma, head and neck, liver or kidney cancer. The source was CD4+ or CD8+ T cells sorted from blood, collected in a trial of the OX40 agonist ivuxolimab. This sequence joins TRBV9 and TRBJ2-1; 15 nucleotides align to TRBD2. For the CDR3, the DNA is TGTGCCAGCAGCGTCATACCGGGACTAGCGGGAGGTCGGGTGAATGAGCAGTTCTTC. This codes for CASSVIPGLAGGRVNEQFF.